What follows is one T cell receptor beta chain and its context. This CDR3 comprises 14 residues. V shed 1 base, J shed 8 bases, and the junction held 5 bases outside the gene matches. In germline, CDR1 is LGHDT, CDR2 YNNKEL (reference sequence). The method was immunoSEQ multiplex PCR; TCRdb's version includes in-frame clones alone and lacks a portion of them. The data show roughly 200,000 clones, roughly nine tenths seen once. The data were obtained in a study of control samples from healthy donors and cancer patients. The rearrangement uses TRBV3-1 (or the pseudogene TRBV3-2) and TRBJ2-1; 7 nucleotides match TRBD2. Sequencing was done on a sample of blood. The TCR sequence derives from a young man in good health. The CDR3 nucleotides read TGTGCCAGCAGCCAAGGGGGGGGAGTGTATGAGCAGTTCTTC. This sequence encodes CASSQGGGVYEQFF.